A selection of T cell receptor beta chains follows, all from one sample in a study of neurological immune-mediated disorders. TCRdb fed the 5' RACE reads into MiXCR, producing one record per CDR3 protein. The data contain about 59,000 distinct CDR3 sequences, roughly 13% of them singletons. Input material: PBMCs. The receptors shown here come from an older woman with HTLV-1-associated myelopathy (HAM/TSP). CDR3s include the opening cysteine and the closing phenylalanine or tryptophan. Fields, in order: CDR3 length, V gene, clone size, J gene, D gene, CDR3 protein, CDR3 DNA. A D gene is named only where the DNA matches it firmly. Size is omitted from some rows. Given values are once, few, many or a class for expanded clones.

>13|TRBV10-3|many|TRBJ2-7|TRBD1
CAIGRDSLYEQYF
TGTGCCATCGGTAGGGACAGCCTTTACGAGCAGTACTTC
>13|TRBV5-6|many|TRBJ2-1|TRBD2
CASSLGEGGSKFF
TGTGCCAGCAGCTTGGGCGAGGGAGGGAGCAAGTTCTTC
>14|TRBV5-6|many|TRBJ2-7|NA
CASSSDPQGNEQYF
TGTGCCAGCAGCTCCGACCCCCAGGGAAACGAGCAGTACTTC
>12|TRBV11-2|many|TRBJ2-1|NA
CASSPHNNEQFF
TGTGCCAGCAGCCCACATAACAATGAGCAGTTCTTC
>14|TRBV5-1|many|TRBJ2-1|TRBD2
CATASGSSNNEQFF
TGCGCCACCGCTAGCGGGAGCAGTAACAATGAGCAGTTCTTC
>12|TRBV20-1|many|TRBJ2-7|NA
CSARSMGYEQYF
TGCAGTGCAAGATCCATGGGATACGAGCAGTACTTC
>17|TRBV5-1|many|TRBJ2-7|TRBD2
CASSLRASGDLVYEQYF
TGCGCCAGCAGCTTGAGGGCTAGCGGGGACTTAGTCTACGAGCAGTACTTC
>13|TRBV10-3|NA|TRBJ2-1|TRBD1
CAIKGQGQDGQFF
TGTGCCATCAAGGGACAGGGACAAGATGGGCAGTTCTTC
>14|TRBV12-3/TRBV12-4|many|TRBJ1-2|TRBD1
CASSLQGASYGYTF
TGTGCCAGCAGTTTACAGGGGGCGAGCTATGGCTACACCTTC
>13|TRBV3-1|many|TRBJ1-2|NA
CASSGRVVRGYTF
TGTGCCAGCAGCGGCAGGGTGGTACGTGGCTACACCTTC
>15|TRBV5-1|NA|TRBJ2-7|TRBD2
CASSSTSGRHYEQYF
TGCGCCAGCAGCTCGACTAGCGGGAGACATTACGAGCAGTACTTC
>14|TRBV5-6|few|TRBJ2-7|TRBD1
CASSLPGTGGTLDF
TGTGCCAGCAGCTTACCCGGGACAGGGGGTACCTTGGACTTC
>15|TRBV3-1|many|TRBJ1-2|NA
CASSQFPGISYGYTF
TGTGCCAGCAGCCAATTTCCCGGGATTAGCTATGGCTACACCTTC
>11|TRBV20-1|many|TRBJ1-1|NA
CSARRNTEAFF
TGCAGTGCTAGACGGAACACTGAAGCTTTCTTT
>12|TRBV5-1|many|TRBJ2-7|NA
CASSSNSYEQYF
TGCGCCAGCAGCAGCAACTCCTACGAGCAGTACTTC
>15|TRBV6-5|many|TRBJ2-7|TRBD1
CASSYSQGASNEQYF
TGTGCCAGCAGTTACTCTCAGGGGGCTTCTAACGAGCAGTACTTC
>11|TRBV20-1|many|TRBJ2-7|TRBD2
CSTGTSGEQYF
TGCAGTACCGGGACTAGCGGCGAGCAGTACTTC
>19|TRBV6-1|NA|TRBJ2-4|TRBD2
CASSATPGGVRGKWYIQYF
TGTGCCAGCAGTGCAACCCCCGGGGGGGTAAGGGGGAAATGGTACATTCAGTACTTC
>14|TRBV10-2|many|TRBJ2-3|TRBD2
CASTRTSGRDTQYF
TGCGCCAGTACAAGGACTAGCGGGAGAGATACGCAGTATTTT
>16|TRBV5-6|many|TRBJ2-1|TRBD2
CASSLAGRGRVGEQFF
TGTGCCAGCAGCTTGGCCGGGCGCGGGAGAGTCGGTGAGCAGTTCTTC
>15|TRBV5-1|many|TRBJ2-2|NA
CASSLFRENTGELFF
TGCGCCAGCAGCTTGTTTCGGGAAAACACCGGGGAGCTGTTTTTT
>16|TRBV12-3/TRBV12-4|many|TRBJ2-7|TRBD1
CASRAVGQGSYYEQYF
TGTGCCAGCAGGGCAGTGGGACAGGGATCCTACTACGAGCAGTACTTC
>15|TRBV7-9|many|TRBJ2-3|TRBD1
CASSIRQGDTDTQYF
TGTGCCAGCAGCATAAGACAGGGGGACACAGATACGCAGTATTTT
>15|TRBV5-1|NA|TRBJ2-3|NA
CTSSLAGGSTDTQYF
TGCACCAGCAGCTTGGCCGGGGGAAGCACAGATACACAGTATTTT
>15|TRBV11-3|few|TRBJ2-2|NA
CASSLRQGGTGELFF
TGTGCCAGCAGCTTAAGACAGGGAGGGACCGGGGAGCTGTTTTTT
>13|TRBV9|many|TRBJ1-1|NA
CASSGGGWTEAFF
TGTGCCAGCAGCGGCGGGGGGTGGACTGAAGCTTTCTTT
>15|TRBV9|many|TRBJ2-7|TRBD1
CASSVGGQGAWEQYF
TGTGCCAGCAGCGTAGGGGGACAGGGGGCTTGGGAGCAGTACTTC
>15|TRBV5-1|many|TRBJ2-3|NA
CASSFGYGSTDTQYF
TGCGCCAGCAGCTTTGGTTACGGGAGCACAGATACGCAGTATTTT
>11|TRBV12-3/TRBV12-4|many|TRBJ2-2|NA
CASTLIGELFF
TGTGCCAGCACCCTGATCGGGGAGCTGTTTTTT
>13|TRBV18|many|TRBJ1-1|NA
CASSPNLNTEAFF
TGTGCCAGCTCACCCAACCTGAACACTGAAGCTTTCTTT
>15|TRBV2|many|TRBJ2-1|NA
CASSERDRTGDEQFF
TGTGCCAGCAGTGAGCGAGATCGGACGGGGGATGAGCAGTTCTTC
>14|TRBV27|many|TRBJ1-6|NA
CASNVQGPNSPLHF
TGTGCCAGCAACGTGCAGGGGCCGAATTCACCCCTCCACTTT
>13|TRBV12-3/TRBV12-4|many|TRBJ1-2|TRBD1
CASSTGARYGYTF
TGTGCCAGCAGTACAGGGGCCAGGTATGGCTACACCTTC
>12|TRBV7-9|NA|TRBJ1-1|NA
CASGSAVTEAFF
TGTGCCAGCGGGTCCGCCGTGACTGAAGCTTTCTTT
>15|TRBV10-3|many|TRBJ2-7|TRBD2
CAISAGLAGAYEQYF
TGTGCCATCAGTGCCGGACTAGCGGGCGCATACGAGCAGTACTTC
>16|TRBV4-1|NA|TRBJ2-7|NA
CASSQDRGMSGNEQYF
TGCGCCAGCAGCCAAGATCGGGGGATGTCGGGAAACGAGCAGTACTTC
>14|TRBV7-3|once|TRBJ2-2|NA
CASSPYSGPGELFF
TGTGCCAGCAGCCCCTACAGTGGGCCCGGGGAGCTGTTTTTT
>14|TRBV12-3/TRBV12-4|many|TRBJ1-2|NA
CASSLPEGRYGYTF
TGTGCCAGCAGCCTCCCGGAAGGCCGTTATGGCTACACCTTC
>12|TRBV7-2|many|TRBJ1-2|NA
CASKGQMAGYTF
TGTGCCAGCAAAGGTCAGATGGCTGGCTACACCTTC
>14|TRBV4-1|many|TRBJ2-3|TRBD2
CASSPEASGDTQYF
TGCGCCAGCAGCCCGGAGGCTAGCGGTGATACGCAGTATTTT
>16|TRBV5-6|many|TRBJ2-7|NA
CASSLGRRQITYEQYF
TGTGCCAGCAGCTTGGGACGCCGCCAGATTACCTACGAGCAGTACTTC
>13|TRBV3-1|many|TRBJ2-7|NA
CASSSRTDYEQYF
TGTGCCAGCAGCTCTAGGACAGACTACGAGCAGTACTTC
>16|TRBV15|many|TRBJ2-1|NA
CATSRDSAGYYNEQFF
TGTGCCACCAGCAGAGATAGTGCAGGGTACTACAATGAGCAGTTCTTC
>13|TRBV6-5|few|TRBJ1-2|NA
CASSWSGSYGYTF
TGTGCCAGCAGTTGGTCAGGATCGTATGGCTACACCTTC
>12|TRBV29-1|many|TRBJ2-7|TRBD1
CSVEGDRSEQYF
TGCAGCGTTGAAGGGGACAGATCCGAGCAGTACTTC
>15|TRBV28|many|TRBJ2-7|TRBD1
CASSRQGSLTYEQYF
TGTGCCAGCAGTCGACAGGGCTCGTTAACCTACGAGCAGTACTTC
>15|TRBV5-1|many|TRBJ2-7|NA
CASSLVAGAADEQYF
TGCGCCAGCAGCTTGGTGGCGGGGGCTGCCGACGAGCAGTACTTC
>13|TRBV3-1|many|TRBJ2-1|NA
CASSQGLRDEQFF
TGTGCCAGCAGCCAAGGTCTCCGGGATGAGCAGTTCTTC
>16|TRBV12-3/TRBV12-4|many|TRBJ1-1|NA
CANLWGGSVMNTEAFF
TGTGCCAACTTGTGGGGCGGGAGCGTAATGAACACTGAAGCTTTCTTT
>13|TRBV9|NA|TRBJ2-3|NA
CASSSRSDGTQYF
TGTGCCAGCAGCTCCCGATCGGATGGTACGCAGTATTTT
>16|TRBV7-2|few|TRBJ2-7|TRBD2
CASSLVPASGPYEQYF
TGTGCCAGCAGCTTAGTACCGGCTAGCGGTCCCTACGAGCAGTACTTC
>14|TRBV7-8|many|TRBJ2-2|NA
CASSTRVGAGELFF
TGTGCCAGCAGCACCCGAGTCGGTGCCGGGGAGCTGTTTTTT
>14|TRBV5-1|many|TRBJ2-5|NA
CASSFTGVQETQYF
TGCGCCAGCAGCTTCACCGGGGTCCAAGAGACCCAGTACTTC
>14|TRBV12-3/TRBV12-4|NA|TRBJ2-7|TRBD2
CASSVAGGPYEQYF
TGTGCCAGCAGTGTAGCGGGGGGGCCTTACGAGCAGTACTTC
>13|TRBV4-1|many|TRBJ2-1|NA
CASSQALANEQFF
TGCGCCAGCAGCCAGGCCCTGGCCAATGAGCAGTTCTTC
>10|TRBV5-1|many|TRBJ2-7|NA
CASIIYEQYF
TGCGCCAGCATCATATACGAGCAGTACTTC
>13|TRBV25-1|many|TRBJ1-1|NA
CASSESGLGEAFF
TGTGCCAGCAGTGAATCAGGGCTGGGTGAAGCTTTCTTT
>16|TRBV12-3/TRBV12-4|many|TRBJ2-2|TRBD1
CASSPGTGLNTGELFF
TGTGCCAGCAGTCCCGGGACAGGGTTAAACACCGGGGAGCTGTTTTTT
>14|TRBV20-1|many|TRBJ2-5|TRBD2
CSARDRLARETQYF
TGCAGTGCTAGAGATAGACTAGCTCGAGAGACCCAGTACTTC